Each of the 19 T cell receptor beta chains below was sequenced from the same sample in a study of blood T cell repertoires in COVID-19. Data came from immunoSEQ multiplex PCR; TCRdb stores just in-frame clones and leaves some out. The data contain 410,000 or so clones, over 75% of them seen just once; the ten biggest clones take up 1.5% to 1.7%. The sequencing input was peripheral blood. The receptors were gathered from a woman aged 40 to 50 with COVID-19, enrolled during active disease.

The gene calls are TRBV30 and TRBJ1-4; possible D gene TRBD1, 6 bases. V was pared by 5 bases and J by 8 bases, with 6 bases between. The germline gives CDR1 GTSNPN, CDR2 SVGIG (reference sequence). The CDR3 runs 10 residues. In nucleotides, the CDR3 is TGTGCCTGGCAGGGGGAAAAACTGTTTTTT. This encodes CAWQGEKLFF.

This chain links TRBV12-5 with TRBJ2-1; 15 nucleotides line up with TRBD2. Germline-derived CDR1 and CDR2 are LGHNT and FRNRAP. V was pared by 3 bases and J by 8 bases, with 2 bases of the junction left unmatched. This CDR3 spans 15 amino acids. CDR3 amino acids: CASGFGLAGGDEQFF. CDR3 in DNA: TGTGCTAGTGGTTTCGGACTAGCGGGAGGGGATGAGCAGTTCTTC.

The J gene is TRBJ1-5, the V gene TRBV6-4; possible D gene TRBD1, 6 bases. The germline V and J ends were trimmed by 6 bases and 0 bases, with 15 bases remaining between them. Germline assignment: CDR1 MRHNA and CDR2 SNTAGT. CDR3 length: 16 residues. DNA of the CDR3: TGTGCCAGCAGAGGACAGTTTCCGGGTAGCAATCAGCCCCAGCATTTT. Amino acids: CASRGQFPGSNQPQHF.

J is TRBJ2-2 and V is TRBV19, with D possibly being TRBD1 (6 bases). CDR1 and CDR2 (germline): LNHDA, SQIVND (reference sequence). CDR3 length: 14 amino acids. Trimming pared 6 bases from V and 3 bases from J, leaving 11 bases between. The CDR3 nucleotides are TGTGCCAGTAGGTTACAGGGTGACACCGGGGAGCTGTTTTTT. This codes for CASRLQGDTGELFF.

The genes are TRBV4-3 and TRBJ1-1, with D unresolved. This CDR3 region has 13 residues. Trimming shortened V by 1 base and J by 9 bases, and 12 bases separated the two germline ends. Per the germline V gene, CDR1 is LGHNA and CDR2 is YSLEER. The CDR3 is CASSQVLSEKAFF. The CDR3, as DNA: TGCGCCAGCAGCCAAGTGTTGAGCGAAAAAGCTTTCTTT.

The chain links TRBV3-1 (or the pseudogene TRBV3-2) to TRBJ1-1; D may be TRBD1 (5 bases). The germline V gene encodes CDR1 LGHDT and CDR2 YNNKEL (reference sequence). The V gene lost 3 bases and the J gene lost 7 bases, with 12 bases spanning the gap. The CDR3 length is 13 residues. Written as DNA, the CDR3 is TGTGCCAGCAGCCAGGGGGGACTTGGTGAAGCTTTCTTT. This sequence encodes CASSQGGLGEAFF.

CDR3 sequence (DNA): TGTGCCAGCAGCCCCGTTACCCCCCCGCGACTGACTGCAGATACGCAGTATTTT. It specifies CASSPVTPPRLTADTQYF. The chain couples TRBV6-2 or TRBV6-3 to TRBJ2-3; D is ambiguous. Trimming shortened V by 6 bases and J by 4 bases, and 26 bases separated the two germline ends. The CDR3 is made up of 18 amino acids. The V gene's germline CDR1 is MNHEY and CDR2 SVGEGT.

Only one count was recorded for this clone. The V call is TRBV5-1, the J call TRBJ1-5, with TRBD1 matching 8 bases. This CDR3 contains 14 residues. With V trimmed by 2 bases and J by 5 bases, 3 bases remained unmatched. Germline CDR1 is SGHRS and CDR2 is YFSETQ. The CDR3 coding sequence is TGCGCCAGCAGCTTATCGACAGGGGATCAGCCCCAGCATTTT. Protein: CASSLSTGDQPQHF.

V is TRBV5-5 and J is TRBJ1-2, with 9 bases identical to TRBD1. The CDR3 is 15 amino acids. Germline trimming cut 4 bases from V and 4 bases from J; bases unmatched to any gene: 8. The germline V gene encodes CDR1 SGHKS and CDR2 YYEKEE (reference sequence). The CDR3 loop reads CASSPGTGKAYGYTF. As DNA, the CDR3 is TGTGCCAGCAGCCCAGGGACAGGGAAGGCCTATGGCTACACCTTC.

This clone has just a few counts. Within the sample, other DNA sequences also encode this same CDR3. V usage is TRBV5-1 and J usage is TRBJ1-1; TRBD1 matches at 7 bases. The CDR3 has 14 residues. Per germline, CDR1 SGHRS and CDR2 YFSETQ. V shed 3 bases and J 1 base; nucleotides not matched to a gene: 3. The CDR3 loop reads CASSSQGGNTEAFF. For the CDR3, the DNA is TGCGCCAGCAGCTCCCAGGGGGGGAACACTGAAGCTTTCTTT.

The CDR3, as DNA: TGTGCCAGCAGCCCAACAGGGACGCACACCGGGGAGCTGTTTTTT. It translates to CASSPTGTHTGELFF. The rearrangement uses TRBV9 and TRBJ2-2; tentative D call: TRBD1 (6 bases). The germline CDR1 and CDR2 sequences are SGDLS and YYNGEE. V lost 4 bases, J lost 3 bases, and 13 bases lay in between. The CDR3 is 15 amino acids.

The chain recombines TRBV6-2 or TRBV6-3 with TRBJ2-7, with 8 bases fitting TRBD1. The CDR3 spans 17 residues. V shed 4 bases and J 4 bases; nucleotides not matched to a gene: 15. Germline loops: CDR1 MNHEY, CDR2 SVGEGT. The CDR3 DNA sequence: TGTGCCAGCAGTTTAGGGACAGGACATACCTCTGTGTACGAGCAGTACTTC. Residues: CASSLGTGHTSVYEQYF.

CDR3: CASSVLGDRVENEQFF. CDR3 nucleotide sequence: TGTGCCAGCAGCGTATTGGGAGACAGGGTGGAAAATGAGCAGTTCTTC. J is TRBJ2-1 and V is TRBV9; the match to TRBD1 covers 7 bases. This CDR3 region has 16 residues. Germline CDR1 and CDR2: SGDLS and YYNGEE. V was pared by 1 base and J by 7 bases, with 11 bases of the junction left unmatched.

A few counts support this clone. The chain uses TRBV5-1 and TRBJ2-7; TRBD2 matches at 10 bases. The ends lost 4 bases at V and 7 bases at J; junction bases unmatched: 2. This CDR3 comprises 12 residues. Germline CDR1 reads SGHRS; CDR2 reads YFSETQ. The CDR3 nucleotides are TGCGCCAGCAGCCGACTAGCGGGTGAGCAGTACTTC. Amino acid sequence: CASSRLAGEQYF.

In this sample, this clone turned up a few times. This sequence joins TRBV7-9 and TRBJ1-1; D unresolved. From germline, CDR1 is SEHNR and CDR2 FQNEAQ (reference sequence). CDR3 size: 14 residues. Between the trimmed V and J ends, which lost 2 bases and 4 bases, there was a span of 11 bases. The CDR3 DNA follows: TGTGCCAGCAGCTTAATGGGAGGTAGCACTGAAGCTTTCTTT. This sequence encodes CASSLMGGSTEAFF.

The rearrangement uses TRBV27 and TRBJ1-1; D gene unclear. The germline V gene encodes CDR1 MNHEY and CDR2 SMNVEV (reference sequence). Trimming took off 6 bases at V and 0 bases at J, with 5 bases between the two ends. The CDR3 sequence is 12 residues long. The CDR3 DNA follows: TGTGCCAGCAGACGGGTGAACACTGAAGCTTTCTTT. Translation: CASRRVNTEAFF.

The rearrangement joins TRBV30 to TRBJ2-7; 7 positions agree with TRBD1. Germline CDR1 GTSNPN, CDR2 SVGIG (reference sequence). V dropped 3 bases and J dropped 9; count of bases not matched to a gene: 20. This CDR3 spans 16 amino acids. CDR3 sequence: CAWSVPETDRVGRQYF. The CDR3 DNA is TGTGCCTGGAGCGTCCCCGAAACTGACAGGGTAGGACGGCAGTACTTC.

The gene calls are TRBV7-2 and TRBJ2-1, with 12 bases fitting TRBD2. CDR3 length equals 17 residues. Germline CDR1 reads SGHTA; CDR2 reads FQGNSA. Losses at the gene ends were 5 bases for V and 5 bases for J; bases not matched to a gene: 10. CDR3 protein: CASSVEATSGGHNEQFF. For the CDR3, the DNA is TGTGCCAGCAGCGTAGAGGCCACTAGCGGGGGGCACAATGAGCAGTTCTTC.

The gene calls are TRBV7-3 and TRBJ1-2, with D possibly being TRBD1 (5 bases). Trimming pared 4 bases from V and 4 bases from J, leaving 10 bases between. Germline assignment: CDR1 SGHTA and CDR2 FQGTGA. The CDR3 runs to 13 residues. Here the CDR3 reads CASSSEDSYGYTF. Here the CDR3 DNA reads TGTGCCAGCAGCTCAGAAGACAGCTATGGCTACACCTTC.